This paragraph reports one T cell receptor beta chain. What it binds is unknown. This specimen comes from a study of cytomegalovirus exposure and HLA in healthy donors. Study-level points and caveats: Among donors in an Asian-associated ancestry cluster, a later analysis reportedly found fewer N-insertions than the roughly 610-donor mean. Cytomegalovirus-associated status was assigned to about 180 TCR beta chains.

The PCR made use of 60 Vbeta and 13 Jbeta primers. Generated by immunoSEQ multiplex PCR, the TCRdb table keeps only in-frame clones and is missing some. The data hold 120,000 to 150,000 clones, with around three quarters observed a single time. Material: PBMCs. The clonotype was recovered from a middle-aged man in good health and CMV-seropositive.

In DNA form, the CDR3 reads TGTGCTAGTGGTTTAGAAACAGCCGCTGGAAACACCATATATTTT. Translated, it gives CASGLETAAGNTIYF. The chain couples TRBV12-5 to TRBJ1-3, with D unresolved. The V gene's germline CDR1 is LGHNT and CDR2 FRNRAP. Trimming took off 3 bases at V and 2 bases at J, with 11 bases between the two ends. This CDR3 spans 15 amino acids.